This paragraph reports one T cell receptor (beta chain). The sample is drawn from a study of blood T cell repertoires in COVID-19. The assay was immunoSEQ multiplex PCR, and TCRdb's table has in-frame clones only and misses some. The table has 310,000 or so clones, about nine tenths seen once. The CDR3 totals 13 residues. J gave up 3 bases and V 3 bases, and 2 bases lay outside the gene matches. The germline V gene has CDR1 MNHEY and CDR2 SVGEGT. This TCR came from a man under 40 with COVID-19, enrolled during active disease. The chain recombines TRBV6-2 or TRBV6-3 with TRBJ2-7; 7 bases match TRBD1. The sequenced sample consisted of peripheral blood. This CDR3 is CASSYTGDYEQYF. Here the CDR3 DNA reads TGTGCCAGCAGTTATACAGGGGACTACGAGCAGTACTTC.